This TCR beta chain originates from a study of CD8 T cells in Susac syndrome. It was with random hexamers that roughly 0.5 to 1 ug RNA was reverse transcribed. immunoSEQ multiplex PCR amplified TCR beta CDR3 across 54 Vbeta, 13 Jbeta. TCRdb recomputed calls from the immunoSEQ multiplex PCR reads with MiXCR, one row per CDR3 protein. The profile shows 140,000 or so distinct CDR3 sequences, about 95% of them singletons. The CDR3 covers 16 residues. Deletions cut 2 bases from V and 2 bases from J, with 12 bases between. CDR1 is MNHEY and CDR2 is SMNVEV in the germline V gene (reference sequence). CD8+ and CD4+ blood T cells underwent TCR beta sequencing. TEMRA cells were FACS-enriched, with CD8+ and CD4+ T cells isolated negatively.

Sequenced material: CD4+ T cells from PBMCs. The gene calls are TRBV27 and TRBJ2-2; D remains unclear. This TCR derives from a human donor with multiple sclerosis. CDR3 sequence: CASSLRPTPNTGELFF. As DNA, the CDR3 is TGTGCCAGCAGTTTAAGGCCGACACCTAACACCGGGGAGCTGTTTTTT.